Below are 14 T cell receptor beta chains sequenced from a single sample in a study of T cell repertoires in cytomegalovirus infection. Their antigens remain unidentified. TCRdb called the reads again in MiXCR, with one record for every CDR3 protein. Found here are 100,000 or so distinct CDR3 sequences, approximately 32% of them singletons; the top ten hold about 65%. The sequencing used CD8+ T cells from cultured PBMCs, collected from culture after CMV antigen stimulation. The receptors shown here come from a human donor in good health (CMV status not recorded). Some clones in this sample may be carry-over from other donors' samples.

The sample holds a few counts of this clonotype. The chain links TRBV30 to TRBJ2-7, with D possibly called TRBD1 or TRBD2 (5 bases each). The germline V gene has CDR1 GTSNPN and CDR2 SVGIG (reference sequence). The CDR3 runs 14 residues. Trimming left V 0 bases short and J 3 bases short, with 12 bases between. The CDR3 DNA reads TGTGCCTGGAGTGTAGCAGGGAGAGGCTACGAGCAGTACTTC. This codes for CAWSVAGRGYEQYF.

This clonotype appeared a few times. The chain couples TRBV5-6 to TRBJ2-5; D ambiguous. V lost 3 bases and J 2 bases, leaving 14 bases between the germline ends. The CDR3 loop spans 15 amino acids. CDR1 and CDR2 (germline): SGHDT, YYEEEE. For the CDR3, the DNA is TGTGCCAGCAGCTCCATCCCCCAGGCTCAAGAGACCCAGTACTTC. Encoded protein: CASSSIPQAQETQYF.

Details on this clonotype: Given a much more abundant clone one base away, this may be a read error. This chain connects TRBV7-8 to TRBJ1-2; D not resolved. Per the germline V gene, CDR1 is SGHVS and CDR2 is FQNEAQ. Trimming pared 4 bases from V and 1 base from J, leaving 19 bases between. This CDR3 has 17 residues. The CDR3: CASSWTIGRSDNYGYTF. CDR3 sequence (DNA): TGTGCCAGCAGCTGGACTATTGGGAGGTCTGATAACTATGGCTACACCTTC.

This clonotype was seen a handful of times. The chain recombines TRBV7-2 with TRBJ2-7; no firm D call. The V end lost 1 base, the J end lost 0 bases, and 7 bases lay between the germline ends. Germline CDR1 SGHTA, CDR2 FQGNSA. CDR3 length: 14 residues. The CDR3: CASSLEPYSYEQYF. In DNA, the CDR3 is TGTGCCAGCAGCTTAGAACCTTACTCCTACGAGCAGTACTTC.

The V call is TRBV20-1, the J call TRBJ2-7; TRBD1 matches 9 bases. Germline lookup yields CDR1 DFQATT and CDR2 SNEGSKA (reference sequence). This CDR3 is 15 amino acids long. J gave up 2 bases and V 4 bases, and 9 bases lay outside the gene matches. The CDR3 here is CSATYPGQGPYEQYF. CDR3 sequence (DNA): TGCAGTGCTACTTACCCGGGACAGGGCCCCTACGAGCAGTACTTC.

CDR3 loop: CASSILGGETQYF. Written as DNA, the CDR3 is TGTGCCAGTAGTATCTTGGGGGGAGAGACCCAGTACTTC. The V call is TRBV19, the J call TRBJ2-5; TRBD2 is a possible D gene (6 bases). Trimming stripped 3 bases from V and 4 bases from J, with 9 bases between. Per the germline V gene, CDR1 is LNHDA and CDR2 is SQIVND (reference sequence). This CDR3 is 13 amino acids long.

In its sample, this clonotype was seen a few times. This chain links TRBV15 with TRBJ2-7; possibly TRBD1 for D (6 bases). Germline lookup yields CDR1 LNHNV and CDR2 YYDKDF (reference sequence). Trimming left V 5 bases short and J 1 base short, with 12 bases between. The CDR3 is made up of 14 amino acids. Here the CDR3 DNA reads TGTGCCACCAGCGATACAGGGTCTTCCTACGAGCAGTACTTC. This codes for CATSDTGSSYEQYF.

The sample holds many counts of this clonotype. CDR3 protein: CASSHDRDETQYF. The CDR3 DNA reads as TGCGCCAGCAGTCACGACAGGGATGAAACCCAGTACTTC. This sequence joins TRBV23-1 and TRBJ2-5; 7 bases fit TRBD1. TRBV23-1 is an ORF, with its function uncertain. V shed 3 bases, J shed 8 bases, and the junction held 6 bases outside the gene matches. The CDR3 has 13 amino acids.

In this sample, this clonotype turned up a few times. The chain couples TRBV7-9 to TRBJ2-3; 7 bases fit TRBD1. CDR1 and CDR2 (germline): SEHNR, FQNEAQ (reference sequence). The ends lost 3 bases at V and 2 bases at J; junction bases unmatched: 2. CDR3 length equals 14 residues. Here the CDR3 reads CASSFEGATDTQYF. The CDR3 bases are TGTGCCAGCAGCTTTGAGGGGGCCACAGATACGCAGTATTTT.

This clonotype was found many times. The rearrangement links TRBV7-8 to TRBJ2-1; D unclear. CDR1 is SGHVS, CDR2 FQNEAQ, per germline. The CDR3 spans 12 residues. V was pared by 3 bases and J by 6 bases, with 6 bases between. The CDR3 bases are TGTGCCAGCAGCTTGGGGTCCAATGAGCAGTTCTTC. Translation gives CASSLGSNEQFF.

The J gene is TRBJ2-5, the V gene TRBV15, with TRBD1 matching 7 bases. V was pared by 7 bases and J by 2 bases, with 7 bases of the junction left unmatched. The CDR3 totals 14 residues. CDR1 is LNHNV, CDR2 YYDKDF, per germline (reference sequence). The CDR3 sequence is CATTGQADQETQYF. The CDR3 nucleotides are TGTGCCACCACAGGACAGGCCGATCAAGAGACCCAGTACTTC.

The chain employs TRBV27 and TRBJ2-7; 12 bases line up with TRBD2. CDR1 is MNHEY and CDR2 is SMNVEV in the germline V gene (reference sequence). This CDR3 is built from 14 residues. The J segment lost 3 bases and the V segment lost 4 bases, leaving 1 base of the junction unmatched. The CDR3 loop reads CASSSGLAGYEQYF. The CDR3 DNA reads as TGTGCCAGCAGTTCGGGACTAGCGGGCTACGAGCAGTACTTC.

This clonotype was counted only a few times. The CDR3 sequence: CASSSDGELTDTQYF. In nucleotides, the CDR3 is TGTGCCAGCAGCTCAGACGGGGAGCTAACAGATACGCAGTATTTT. This chain joins TRBV7-9 and TRBJ2-3; TRBD2 might be the D (5 bases). Between the trimmed V and J ends, which lost 4 bases and 3 bases, there was a span of 14 bases. The CDR3 has 15 residues. Germline CDR1 SEHNR, CDR2 FQNEAQ (reference sequence).

A few counts support this clonotype. The chain combines TRBV6-8 with TRBJ1-3; D may be TRBD1 (6 bases). The V end lost 2 bases, the J end lost 4 bases, and 12 bases lay between the germline ends. The CDR3 spans 15 residues. Germline assignment: CDR1 MNHGY and CDR2 SAAAGT. This CDR3 is CASSYGGAQGNTIYF. The DNA of the CDR3 is TGTGCCAGCAGTTACGGGGGGGCGCAAGGAAACACCATATATTTT.